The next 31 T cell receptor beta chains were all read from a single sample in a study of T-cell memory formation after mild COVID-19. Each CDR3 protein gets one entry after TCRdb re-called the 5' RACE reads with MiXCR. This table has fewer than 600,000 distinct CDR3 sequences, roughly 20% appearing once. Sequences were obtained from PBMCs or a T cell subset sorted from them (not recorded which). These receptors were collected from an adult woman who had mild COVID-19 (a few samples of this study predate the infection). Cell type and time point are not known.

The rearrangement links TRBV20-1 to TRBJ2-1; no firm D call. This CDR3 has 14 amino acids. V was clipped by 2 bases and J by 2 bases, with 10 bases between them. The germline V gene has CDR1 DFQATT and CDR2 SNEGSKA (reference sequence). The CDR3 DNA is TGCAGTGCTAGAAACTACCTAACCTACAATGAGCAGTTCTTC. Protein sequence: CSARNYLTYNEQFF.

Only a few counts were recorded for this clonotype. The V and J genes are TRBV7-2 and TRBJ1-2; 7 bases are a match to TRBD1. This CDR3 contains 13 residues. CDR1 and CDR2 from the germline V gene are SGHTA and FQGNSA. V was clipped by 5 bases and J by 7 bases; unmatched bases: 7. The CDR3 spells CASSERTGRGYTF. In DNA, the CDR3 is TGTGCCAGCAGCGAGCGGACAGGCCGTGGCTACACCTTC.

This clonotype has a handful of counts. CDR3 protein: CASSLADSRYGYTF. The DNA for the CDR3 is TGTGCCAGCAGCTTAGCAGACAGCCGCTATGGCTACACCTTC. The gene calls are TRBV7-2 and TRBJ1-2; tentatively, D is TRBD1 (5 bases). The CDR3 spans 14 residues. V lost 0 bases to trimming and J lost 4 bases, with 9 bases between them. Germline assignment: CDR1 SGHTA and CDR2 FQGNSA.

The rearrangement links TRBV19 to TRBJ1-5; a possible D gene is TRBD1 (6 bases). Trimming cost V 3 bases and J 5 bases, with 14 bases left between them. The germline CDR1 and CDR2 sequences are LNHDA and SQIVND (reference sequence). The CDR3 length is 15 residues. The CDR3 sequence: CASSIVGGADQPQHF. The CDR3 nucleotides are TGTGCCAGTAGTATCGTCGGGGGGGCGGATCAGCCCCAGCATTTT.

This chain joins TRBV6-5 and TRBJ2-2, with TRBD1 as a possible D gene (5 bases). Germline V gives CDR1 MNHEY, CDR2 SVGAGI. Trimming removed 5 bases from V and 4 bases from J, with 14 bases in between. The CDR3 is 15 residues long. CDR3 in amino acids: CASSQGPPGTGELFF. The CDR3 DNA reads TGTGCCAGCAGTCAGGGCCCACCCGGCACCGGGGAGCTGTTTTTT.

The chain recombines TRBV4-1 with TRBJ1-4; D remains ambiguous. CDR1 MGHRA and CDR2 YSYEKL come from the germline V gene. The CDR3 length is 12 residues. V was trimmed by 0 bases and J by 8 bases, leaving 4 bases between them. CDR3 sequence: CASSQDGEKLFF. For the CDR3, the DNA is TGCGCCAGCAGCCAAGATGGAGAAAAACTGTTTTTT.

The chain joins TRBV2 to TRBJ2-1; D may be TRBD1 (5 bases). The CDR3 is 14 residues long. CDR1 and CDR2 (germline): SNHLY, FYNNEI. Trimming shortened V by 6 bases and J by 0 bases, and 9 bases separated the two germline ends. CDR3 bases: TGTGCCAGCAGGCAGGGTAGCTCCTACAATGAGCAGTTCTTC. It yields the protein CASRQGSSYNEQFF.

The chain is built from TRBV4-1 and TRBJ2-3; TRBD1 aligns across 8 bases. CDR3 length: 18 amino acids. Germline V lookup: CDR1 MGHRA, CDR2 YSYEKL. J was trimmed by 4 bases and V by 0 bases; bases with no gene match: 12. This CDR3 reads CASSQEGPGTGFSDTQYF. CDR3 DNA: TGCGCCAGCAGCCAAGAGGGGCCCGGGACAGGCTTTTCAGATACGCAGTATTTT.

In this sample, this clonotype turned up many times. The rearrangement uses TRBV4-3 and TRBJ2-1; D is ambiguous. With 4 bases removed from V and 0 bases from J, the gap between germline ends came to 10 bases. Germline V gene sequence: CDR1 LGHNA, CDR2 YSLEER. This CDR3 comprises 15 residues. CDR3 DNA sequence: TGCGCCAGCAGCCGTGAAAGGAGCTCCTACAATGAGCAGTTCTTC. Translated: CASSRERSSYNEQFF.

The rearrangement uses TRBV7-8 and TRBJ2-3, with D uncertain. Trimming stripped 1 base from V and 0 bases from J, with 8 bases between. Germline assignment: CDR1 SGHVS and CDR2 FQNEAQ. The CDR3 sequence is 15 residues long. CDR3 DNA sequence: TGTGCCAGCAGCTTAGAGCAAACTAGCACAGATACGCAGTATTTT. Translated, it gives CASSLEQTSTDTQYF.

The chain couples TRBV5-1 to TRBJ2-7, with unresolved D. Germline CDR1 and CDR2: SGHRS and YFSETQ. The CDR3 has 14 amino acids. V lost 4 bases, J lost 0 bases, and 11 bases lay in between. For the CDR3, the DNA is TGCGCCAGCAGCGTGGACGCTAGCTCCTACGAGCAGTACTTC. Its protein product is CASSVDASSYEQYF.

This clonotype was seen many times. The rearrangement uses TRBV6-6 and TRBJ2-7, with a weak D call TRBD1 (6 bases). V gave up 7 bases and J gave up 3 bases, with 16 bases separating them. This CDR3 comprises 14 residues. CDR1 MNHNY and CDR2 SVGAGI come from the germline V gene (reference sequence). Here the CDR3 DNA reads TGTGCCAGCATCGGGTCGGGACAAAACTACGAGCAGTACTTC. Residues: CASIGSGQNYEQYF.

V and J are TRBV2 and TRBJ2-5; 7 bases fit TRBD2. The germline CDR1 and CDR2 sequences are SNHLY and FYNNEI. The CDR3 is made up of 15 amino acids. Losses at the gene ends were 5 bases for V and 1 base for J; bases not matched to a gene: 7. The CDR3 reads CASSPPSGLQETQYF. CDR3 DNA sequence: TGTGCCAGCAGTCCCCCTAGCGGCCTCCAAGAGACCCAGTACTTC.

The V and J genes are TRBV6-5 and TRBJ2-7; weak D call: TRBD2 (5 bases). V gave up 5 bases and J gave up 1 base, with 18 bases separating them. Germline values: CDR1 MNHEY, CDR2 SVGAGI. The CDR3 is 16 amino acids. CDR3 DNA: TGTGCCAGCAGTGATGGAGCGGTCAAGGGATCCTACGAGCAGTACTTC. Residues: CASSDGAVKGSYEQYF.

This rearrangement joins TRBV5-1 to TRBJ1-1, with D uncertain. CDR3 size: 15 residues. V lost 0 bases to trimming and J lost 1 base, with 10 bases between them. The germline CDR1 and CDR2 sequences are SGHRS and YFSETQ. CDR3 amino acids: CASSLGHGENTEAFF. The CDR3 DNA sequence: TGCGCCAGCAGCTTGGGCCATGGAGAGAACACTGAAGCTTTCTTT.

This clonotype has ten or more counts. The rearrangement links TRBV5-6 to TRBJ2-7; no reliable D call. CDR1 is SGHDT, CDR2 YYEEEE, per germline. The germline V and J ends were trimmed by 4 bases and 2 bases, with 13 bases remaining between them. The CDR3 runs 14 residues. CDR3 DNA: TGTGCCAGCAGCCTGCCGACTCCCGCCTACGAGCAGTACTTC. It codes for CASSLPTPAYEQYF.

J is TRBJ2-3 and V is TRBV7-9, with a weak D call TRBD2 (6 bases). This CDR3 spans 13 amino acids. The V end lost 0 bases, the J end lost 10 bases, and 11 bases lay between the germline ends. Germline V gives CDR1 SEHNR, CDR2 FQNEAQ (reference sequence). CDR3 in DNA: TGTGCCAGCAGCTTAGCGGTCCGGGGGTCGCAGTATTTT. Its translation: CASSLAVRGSQYF.

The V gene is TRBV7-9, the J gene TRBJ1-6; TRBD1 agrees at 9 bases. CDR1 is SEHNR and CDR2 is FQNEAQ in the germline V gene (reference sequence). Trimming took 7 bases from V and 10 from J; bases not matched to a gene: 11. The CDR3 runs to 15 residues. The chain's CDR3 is CASTSRDRASSPLHF. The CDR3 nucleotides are TGTGCCAGCACCTCCCGGGACAGGGCTTCCTCACCCCTCCACTTT.

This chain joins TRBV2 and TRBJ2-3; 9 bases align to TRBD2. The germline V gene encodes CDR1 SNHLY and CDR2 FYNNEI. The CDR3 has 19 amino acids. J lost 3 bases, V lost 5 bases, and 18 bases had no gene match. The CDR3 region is CASSHYVREAGGPTDTQYF. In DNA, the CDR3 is TGTGCCAGCAGTCATTACGTCCGTGAGGCGGGGGGGCCAACAGATACGCAGTATTTT.

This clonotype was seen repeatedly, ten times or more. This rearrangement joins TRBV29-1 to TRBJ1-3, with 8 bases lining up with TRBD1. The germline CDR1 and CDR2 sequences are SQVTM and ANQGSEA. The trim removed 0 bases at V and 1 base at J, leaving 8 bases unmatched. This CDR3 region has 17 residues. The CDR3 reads CSVEDVNRGTSGNTIYF. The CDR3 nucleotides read TGCAGCGTTGAAGATGTTAACAGGGGGACTTCTGGAAACACCATATATTTT.

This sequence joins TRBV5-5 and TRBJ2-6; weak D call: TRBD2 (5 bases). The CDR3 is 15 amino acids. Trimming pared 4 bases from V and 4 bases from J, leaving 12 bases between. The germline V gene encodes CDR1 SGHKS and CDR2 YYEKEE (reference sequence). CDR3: CASSASGSGANVLTF. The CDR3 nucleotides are TGTGCCAGCAGCGCGTCGGGATCCGGGGCCAACGTCCTGACTTTC.

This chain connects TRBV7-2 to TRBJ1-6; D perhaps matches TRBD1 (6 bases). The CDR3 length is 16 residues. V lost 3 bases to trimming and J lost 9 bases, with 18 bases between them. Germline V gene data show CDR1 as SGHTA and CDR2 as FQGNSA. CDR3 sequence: CASSFQGQLSGSPLHF. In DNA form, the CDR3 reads TGTGCCAGCAGCTTTCAAGGACAGCTCTCTGGTTCACCCCTCCACTTT. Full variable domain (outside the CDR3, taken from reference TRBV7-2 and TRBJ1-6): GAGVSQSPSNKVTEKGKDVELRCDPISGHTALYWYRQSLGQGLEFLIYFQGNSAPDKSGLPSDRFSAERTGGSVSTLTIQRTQQEDSAVYLCASSFQGQLSGSPLHFGNGTRLTVT.

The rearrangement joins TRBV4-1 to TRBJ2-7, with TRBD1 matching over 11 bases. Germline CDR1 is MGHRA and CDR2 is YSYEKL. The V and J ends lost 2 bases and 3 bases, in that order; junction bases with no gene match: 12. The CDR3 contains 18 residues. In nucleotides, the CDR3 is TGCGCCAGCAGCCAAATTAGCCCGGGACAGGGGGGAATCTACGAGCAGTACTTC. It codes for CASSQISPGQGGIYEQYF.

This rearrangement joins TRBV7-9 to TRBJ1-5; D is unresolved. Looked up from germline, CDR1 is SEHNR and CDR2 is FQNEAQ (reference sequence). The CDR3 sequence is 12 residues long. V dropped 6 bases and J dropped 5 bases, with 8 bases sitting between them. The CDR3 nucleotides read TGTGCCAGCAGGAGGGCGGATCAGCCCCAGCATTTT. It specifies CASRRADQPQHF.

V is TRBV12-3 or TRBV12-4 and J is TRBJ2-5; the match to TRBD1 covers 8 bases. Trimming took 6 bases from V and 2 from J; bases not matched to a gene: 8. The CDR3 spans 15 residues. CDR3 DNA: TGTGCCAGCAGCACGCAGGACAGGGTTCAAGAGACCCAGTACTTC. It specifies CASSTQDRVQETQYF.

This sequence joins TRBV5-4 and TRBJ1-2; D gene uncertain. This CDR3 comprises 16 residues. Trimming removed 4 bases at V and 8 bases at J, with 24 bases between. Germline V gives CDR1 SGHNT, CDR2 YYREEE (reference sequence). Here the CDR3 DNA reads TGTGCCAGCAGCCCGCCGGGAGGAAGGCGTCTTATGGGCTACACCTTC. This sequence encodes CASSPPGGRRLMGYTF.

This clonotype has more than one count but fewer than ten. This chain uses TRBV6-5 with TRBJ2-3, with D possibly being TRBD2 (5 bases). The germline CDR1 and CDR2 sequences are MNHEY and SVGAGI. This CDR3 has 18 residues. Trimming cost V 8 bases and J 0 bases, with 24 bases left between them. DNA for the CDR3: TGTGCCAGCCTACCTCAGAGCGGAACCTCAGTAAGCACAGATACGCAGTATTTT. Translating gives CASLPQSGTSVSTDTQYF.

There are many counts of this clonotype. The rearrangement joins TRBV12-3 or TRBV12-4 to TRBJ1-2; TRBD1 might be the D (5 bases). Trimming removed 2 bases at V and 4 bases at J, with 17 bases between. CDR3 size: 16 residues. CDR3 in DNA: TGTGCCAGCAGTTTAAACGTCGGCGGTGGGACCTATGGCTACACCTTC. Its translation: CASSLNVGGGTYGYTF.

CDR3 region: CASSLIGAQETQYF. The CDR3 DNA follows: TGTGCCAGCAGTTTAATTGGCGCCCAAGAGACCCAGTACTTC. The J gene is TRBJ2-5, the V gene TRBV27, with no clear D. The germline V and J ends were trimmed by 2 bases and 1 base, with 8 bases remaining between them. Germline V CDR1 and CDR2: MNHEY, SMNVEV (reference sequence). The length of the CDR3 is 14 residues.

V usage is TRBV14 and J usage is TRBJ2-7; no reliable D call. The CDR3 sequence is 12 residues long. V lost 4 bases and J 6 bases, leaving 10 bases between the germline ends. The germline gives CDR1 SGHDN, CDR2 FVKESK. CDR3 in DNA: TGTGCCAGCAGCCGTGGGCAGACCGAGCAGTACTTC. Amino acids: CASSRGQTEQYF.

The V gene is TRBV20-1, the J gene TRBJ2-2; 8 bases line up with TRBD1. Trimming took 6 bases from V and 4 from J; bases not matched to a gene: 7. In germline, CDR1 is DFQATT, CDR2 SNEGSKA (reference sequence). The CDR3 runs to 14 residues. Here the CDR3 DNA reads TGCAGTGCCCAGGGGGCTTCGGGCACCGGGGAGCTGTTTTTT. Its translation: CSAQGASGTGELFF.